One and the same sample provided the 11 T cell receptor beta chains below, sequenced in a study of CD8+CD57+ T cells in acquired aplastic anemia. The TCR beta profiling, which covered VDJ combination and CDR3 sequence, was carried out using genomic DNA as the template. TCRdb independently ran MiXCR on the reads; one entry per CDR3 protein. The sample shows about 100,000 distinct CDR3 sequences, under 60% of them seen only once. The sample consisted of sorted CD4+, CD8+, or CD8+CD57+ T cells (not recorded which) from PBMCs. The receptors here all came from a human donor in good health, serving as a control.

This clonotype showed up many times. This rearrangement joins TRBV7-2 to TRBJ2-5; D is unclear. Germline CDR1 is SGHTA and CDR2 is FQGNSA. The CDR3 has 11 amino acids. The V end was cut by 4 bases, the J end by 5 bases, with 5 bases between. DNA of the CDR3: TGTGCCAGCAGCTCGCGGGAGACCCAGTACTTC. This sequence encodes CASSSRETQYF.

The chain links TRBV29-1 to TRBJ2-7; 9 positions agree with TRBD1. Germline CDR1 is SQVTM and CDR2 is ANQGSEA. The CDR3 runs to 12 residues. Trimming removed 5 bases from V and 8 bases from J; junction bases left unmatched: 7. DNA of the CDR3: TGCAGCGTTTCTCGGGACAGGGTAAAGCAGTACTTC. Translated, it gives CSVSRDRVKQYF.

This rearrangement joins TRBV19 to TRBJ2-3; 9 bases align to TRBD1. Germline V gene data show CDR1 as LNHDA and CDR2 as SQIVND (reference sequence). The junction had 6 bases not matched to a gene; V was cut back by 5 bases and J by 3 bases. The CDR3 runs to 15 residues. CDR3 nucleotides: TGTGCCAGTAGTGACAACAGGGGGCGAACAGATACGCAGTATTTT. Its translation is CASSDNRGRTDTQYF.

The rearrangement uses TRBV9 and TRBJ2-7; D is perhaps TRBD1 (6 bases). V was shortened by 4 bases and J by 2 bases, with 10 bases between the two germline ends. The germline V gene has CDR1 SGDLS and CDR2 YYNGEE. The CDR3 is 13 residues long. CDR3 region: CASSSTGPYEQYF. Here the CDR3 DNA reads TGTGCCAGCAGCTCTACAGGGCCCTACGAGCAGTACTTC.

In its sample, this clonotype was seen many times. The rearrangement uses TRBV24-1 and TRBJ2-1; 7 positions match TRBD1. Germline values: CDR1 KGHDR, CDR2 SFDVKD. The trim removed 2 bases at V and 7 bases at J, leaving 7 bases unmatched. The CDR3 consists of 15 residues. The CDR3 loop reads CATSDSPGRGNEQFF. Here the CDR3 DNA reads TGTGCCACCAGTGATTCCCCTGGCAGGGGGAATGAGCAGTTCTTC.

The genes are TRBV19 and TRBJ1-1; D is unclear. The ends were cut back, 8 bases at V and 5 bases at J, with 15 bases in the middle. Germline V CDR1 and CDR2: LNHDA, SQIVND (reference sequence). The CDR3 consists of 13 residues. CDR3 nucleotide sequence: TGTGCCAGTCGAGGGAGCATACGGACTGAAGCTTTCTTT. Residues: CASRGSIRTEAFF.

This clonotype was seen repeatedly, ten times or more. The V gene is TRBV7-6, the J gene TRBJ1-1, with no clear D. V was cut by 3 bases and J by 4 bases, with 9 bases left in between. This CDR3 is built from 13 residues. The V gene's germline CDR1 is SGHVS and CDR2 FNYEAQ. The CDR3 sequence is CASSLSGSTEAFF. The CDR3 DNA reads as TGTGCCAGCAGCTTGTCGGGAAGCACTGAAGCTTTCTTT.

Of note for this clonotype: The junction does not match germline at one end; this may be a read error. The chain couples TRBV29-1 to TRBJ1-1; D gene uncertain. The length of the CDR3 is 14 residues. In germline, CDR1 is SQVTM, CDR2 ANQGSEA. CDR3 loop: CSVVRVYSNTGAFF. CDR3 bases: TGCAGCGTTGTGCGGGTATACAGCAATACTGGAGCTTTCTTT. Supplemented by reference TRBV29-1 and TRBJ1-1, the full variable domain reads SAVISQKPSRDICQRGTSLTIQCQVDSQVTMMFWYRQQPGQSLTLIATANQGSEATYESGFVIDKFPISRPNLTFSTLTVSNMSPEDSSIYLCSVVRVYSNTGAFFGQGTRLTVV.

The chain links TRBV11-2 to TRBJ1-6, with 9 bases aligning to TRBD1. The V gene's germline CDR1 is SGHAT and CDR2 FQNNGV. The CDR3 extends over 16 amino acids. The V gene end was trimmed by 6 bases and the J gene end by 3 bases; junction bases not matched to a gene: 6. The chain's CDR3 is CASSKQGAGYNSPLHF. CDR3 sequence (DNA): TGTGCCAGCAGTAAACAGGGGGCAGGCTATAATTCACCCCTCCACTTT. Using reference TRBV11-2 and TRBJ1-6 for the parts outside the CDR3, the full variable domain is EAGVAQSPRYKIIEKRQSVAFWCNPISGHATLYWYQQILGQGPKLLIQFQNNGVVDDSQLPKDRFSAERLKGVDSTLKIQPAKLEDSAVYLCASSKQGAGYNSPLHFGNGTRLTVT.

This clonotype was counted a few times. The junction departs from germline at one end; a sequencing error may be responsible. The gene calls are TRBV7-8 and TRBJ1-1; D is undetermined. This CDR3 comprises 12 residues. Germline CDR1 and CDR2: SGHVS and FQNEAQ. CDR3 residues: CAGSPVVSEAFF. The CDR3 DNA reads TGTGCCGGCAGCCCCGTAGTCTCTGAGGCTTTCTTT.

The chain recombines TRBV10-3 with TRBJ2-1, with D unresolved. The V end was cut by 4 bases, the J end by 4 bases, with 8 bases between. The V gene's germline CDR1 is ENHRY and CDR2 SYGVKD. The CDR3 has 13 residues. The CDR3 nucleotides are TGTGCCATCAGTGGGTCAGATTACAATGAGCAGTTCTTC. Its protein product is CAISGSDYNEQFF.